The next 17 T cell receptor beta chains were all read from a single sample in a study of Ad26.COV2.S vaccination and SARS-CoV-2 variants. Treatment denoted: about 20 received Ad26.COV2.S at low or high dose, single or two shots; about 5 received placebo; per-sample allocation not given. The samples date from day 63 after the first vaccine or placebo injection. The repertoire was sequenced with immunoSEQ multiplex PCR; TCRdb's copy has only in-frame clones and lacks some. Among 400,000 or so clones listed, around 85% were seen once. The sequencing used peripheral blood, collected in a trial of Ad26.COV2.S vaccine versus placebo. These receptors came from a person between 18 and 59 years old who received the Ad26.COV2.S COVID-19 vaccine or a placebo.

This chain joins TRBV6-1 and TRBJ2-1; a weak D match, TRBD1 (6 bases). Germline CDR1 is MNHNS and CDR2 is SASEGT. V lost 1 base, J lost 9 bases, and 10 bases lay in between. The CDR3 extends over 13 amino acids. For the CDR3, the DNA is TGTGCCAGCAGTGAAGGGGGGCGAATTGAGCAGTTCTTC. Protein product: CASSEGGRIEQFF.

This clone was picked up a small number of times. The chain links TRBV12-5 to TRBJ2-3; no definite D call. The CDR3 contains 14 residues. Looked up from germline, CDR1 is LGHNT and CDR2 is FRNRAP. Trimming removed 5 bases from V and 2 bases from J, with 11 bases in between. CDR3 amino acids: CASGLDVLTDTQYF. CDR3 in DNA: TGTGCTAGTGGTCTCGACGTTCTCACAGATACGCAGTATTTT.

V gene TRBV4-1 combines with J gene TRBJ2-7; D call uncertain. CDR1 and CDR2 (germline): MGHRA, YSYEKL. V was pared by 3 bases and J by 3 bases, with 9 bases between. The CDR3 is 13 residues long. The CDR3 DNA reads TGCGCCAGCAGCCAGGGAATTAACTACGAGCAGTACTTC. Translation gives CASSQGINYEQYF.

J is TRBJ2-5 and V is TRBV5-1; D not resolved. The V and J ends lost 5 bases and 2 bases respectively, with 10 bases between them. The CDR3 is 13 amino acids. Germline V lookup: CDR1 SGHRS, CDR2 YFSETQ. CDR3 nucleotides: TGCGCCAGCAGTTTTACAGATCAAGAGACCCAGTACTTC. The encoded protein is CASSFTDQETQYF.

The chain employs TRBV6-6 and TRBJ1-4, with 8 bases matching TRBD1. The J segment lost 8 bases and the V segment lost 6 bases, leaving 8 bases of the junction unmatched. The CDR3 loop spans 14 amino acids. CDR1 is MNHNY, CDR2 SVGAGI, per germline (reference sequence). CDR3 protein: CASSRLGQGEKLFF. The CDR3 DNA follows: TGTGCCAGCAGCAGATTAGGACAGGGCGAAAAACTGTTTTTT.

This sequence joins TRBV2 and TRBJ1-5, with D hard to call. This CDR3 is 14 amino acids long. Germline CDR1 is SNHLY and CDR2 is FYNNEI. Trimming took 3 bases from V and 3 from J, leaving 9 bases between them. In nucleotides, the CDR3 is TGTGCCAGCAGTGAGCGGGTTTCCAATCAGCCCCAGCATTTT. Protein product: CASSERVSNQPQHF.

V is TRBV6-5 and J is TRBJ1-4; 7 nucleotides align to TRBD1. This CDR3 has 15 residues. The germline V gene has CDR1 MNHEY and CDR2 SVGAGI. V gave up 5 bases and J gave up 3 bases; unmatched junction bases: 6. The CDR3 sequence: CASSKSGTANEKLFF. CDR3 nucleotides: TGTGCCAGCAGTAAATCCGGGACAGCTAATGAAAAACTGTTTTTT.

The gene calls are TRBV21-1 and TRBJ1-1; TRBD1 is the table's D call and was not checked against the DNA. TRBV21-1 is flagged as a pseudogene. This CDR3 has 15 amino acids. CDR3 in DNA: TGTGCCAGCGGTCTCAGGGGAGATGGGAACACTGAAGCTTTCTTT. This gives the protein CASGLRGDGNTEAFF.

Concerning this clone: Distinct nucleotide sequences in the sample also encode this CDR3. V and J are TRBV6-2 or TRBV6-3 and TRBJ1-5; TRBD1 agrees at 8 bases. Per the germline V gene, CDR1 is MNHEY and CDR2 is SVGEGT. Trimming took 2 bases from V and 5 from J; bases not matched to a gene: 2. There are 14 residues in the CDR3. CDR3 sequence: CASSYHRGDQPQHF. CDR3 sequence (DNA): TGTGCCAGCAGTTACCACAGGGGGGATCAGCCCCAGCATTTT.

The chain carries TRBV5-6 and TRBJ1-2; 9 bases line up with TRBD1. V lost 4 bases, J lost 8 bases, and 6 bases stayed unmatched. CDR1 and CDR2 (germline): SGHDT, YYEEEE. The CDR3 contains 13 residues. CDR3 sequence reads: CASSPGTGNGYTF. DNA for the CDR3: TGTGCCAGCAGCCCCGGGACAGGGAACGGCTACACCTTC.

This clone has just one count. The chain links TRBV5-5 to TRBJ2-7, with D possibly being TRBD2 (5 bases). V lost 0 bases and J 10 bases, leaving 8 bases between the germline ends. The germline CDR1 and CDR2 sequences are SGHKS and YYEKEE (reference sequence). The CDR3 has 11 amino acids. CDR3 residues: CASSLARDQYF. The CDR3 nucleotides read TGTGCCAGCAGCTTGGCACGGGATCAGTACTTC.

V and J are TRBV11-2 and TRBJ1-2; 7 bases agree with TRBD1. Trimming at V came to 5 bases and at J to 7 bases, leaving 7 bases not matched to a gene. The germline V gene encodes CDR1 SGHAT and CDR2 FQNNGV. The CDR3 is 13 amino acids. The CDR3 here is CASSPDRDTGYTF. The CDR3 DNA follows: TGTGCCAGCAGCCCAGACAGGGACACTGGCTACACCTTC.

This clone turned up a few times. Other nucleotide sequences from this sample produce the same CDR3. The V call is TRBV4-1, the J call TRBJ1-2; D gene uncertain. This CDR3 has 13 residues. Looked up from germline, CDR1 is MGHRA and CDR2 is YSYEKL. Trimming removed 2 bases from V and 7 bases from J, with 11 bases in between. DNA for the CDR3: TGCGCCAGCAGCCAACTAGGGTTGGGTGGCTACACCTTC. It encodes CASSQLGLGGYTF.

V and J are TRBV5-1 and TRBJ1-1, with 12 bases identical to TRBD1. CDR1 is SGHRS and CDR2 is YFSETQ in the germline V gene. V gave up 4 bases and J gave up 4 bases; unmatched junction bases: 5. This CDR3 region has 15 residues. CDR3: CASSLGQGAGTEAFF. CDR3 DNA: TGCGCCAGCAGCCTGGGACAGGGGGCGGGCACTGAAGCTTTCTTT.

The sample holds one count of this clone. This chain joins TRBV19 and TRBJ1-1; the match to TRBD1 covers 7 bases. The CDR3 contains 15 residues. With 9 bases clipped from V and 3 bases from J, the junction kept 13 bases outside the gene matches. Germline loops: CDR1 LNHDA, CDR2 SQIVND (reference sequence). The CDR3 coding sequence is TGTGCCAGCTCAGATAACCAACAGGGGCACACTGAAGCTTTCTTT. This translates into CASSDNQQGHTEAFF.

This rearrangement joins TRBV24-1 to TRBJ2-2; 7 bases agree with TRBD1. Trimming at V came to 1 base and at J to 0 bases, leaving 1 base not matched to a gene. In germline, CDR1 is KGHDR, CDR2 SFDVKD. The CDR3 has 16 amino acids. CDR3 loop: CATSDFGTANTGELFF. In DNA form, the CDR3 reads TGTGCCACCAGTGATTTCGGGACAGCGAACACCGGGGAGCTGTTTTTT.

This clone turned up a few times. The chain uses TRBV5-1 and TRBJ1-6; D gene ambiguous. Germline V gene lookup returns CDR1 SGHRS and CDR2 YFSETQ. The V and J ends lost 2 bases and 6 bases respectively, with 15 bases between them. This CDR3 comprises 16 residues. CDR3 in amino acids: CASSFPREDTNSPLHF. In DNA form, the CDR3 reads TGCGCCAGCAGCTTCCCCAGAGAAGACACTAATTCACCCCTCCACTTT.